The 6 T cell receptor beta chains below were found in one sample sequenced in a study of shared clonotypes between healthy human individuals. CD45RO negativity and positive selection for CCR7 defined naive CD8 cells, a population that excluded terminally differentiated effector memory CD45RA+ cells. Method: immunoSEQ multiplex PCR; TCRdb's copy keeps in-frame clones and lacks some. The data hold around 1,900,000 clones, with around 93% observed a single time. The sample taken for sequencing was naive CD8+ T cells from PBMCs. The receptor set was obtained from a man younger than 30 in good health. Some clones in this sample may be carry-over from other donors' samples.

The chain has TRBV13 and TRBJ2-7, with no clear D. The V gene's germline CDR1 is PRHDT and CDR2 FYEKMQ (reference sequence). V lost 0 bases, J lost 7 bases, and 10 bases lay in between. The CDR3 extends over 13 amino acids. CDR3 DNA sequence: TGTGCCAGCAGCTTAGGTTCCCCCCGGGAGCAGTACTTC. Translation gives CASSLGSPREQYF.

This clone appeared a single time. This rearrangement joins TRBV10-3 to TRBJ2-1; TRBD2 matches at 12 bases. The CDR3 is made up of 16 amino acids. Germline CDR1 and CDR2: ENHRY and SYGVKD. The V gene end was trimmed by 0 bases and the J gene end by 9 bases; junction bases not matched to a gene: 6. The CDR3 loop is CAISESYRLAGAEQFF. The CDR3, as DNA: TGTGCCATCAGTGAGTCTTACAGACTAGCGGGAGCTGAGCAGTTCTTC.

The CDR3 spells CASSVEVLAGGNEQFF. Here the CDR3 DNA reads TGTGCCAGCAGCGTAGAGGTACTAGCGGGAGGAAATGAGCAGTTCTTC. The chain recombines TRBV9 with TRBJ2-1; TRBD2 aligns across 12 bases. This CDR3 contains 16 residues. The J segment lost 7 bases and the V segment lost 0 bases, leaving 5 bases of the junction unmatched. Germline V gene lookup returns CDR1 SGDLS and CDR2 YYNGEE.

CDR3: CASSGRWTSGDGTGELFF. The CDR3 coding sequence is TGTGCCAGCAGTGGGAGATGGACTAGCGGGGATGGTACCGGGGAGCTGTTTTTT. This rearrangement joins TRBV6-1 to TRBJ2-2, with TRBD2 matching over 12 bases. This CDR3 is built from 18 residues. Germline V gives CDR1 MNHNS, CDR2 SASEGT. V dropped 4 bases and J dropped 5; count of bases not matched to a gene: 11.

The genes are TRBV4-3 and TRBJ2-2, with 8 bases that match TRBD2. V gave up 3 bases and J gave up 5 bases; unmatched junction bases: 5. The CDR3 is 15 residues long. Germline V gene sequence: CDR1 LGHNA, CDR2 YSLEER. For the CDR3, the DNA is TGCGCCAGCAGCCACCCTTCGGGGGGGACCGGGGAGCTGTTTTTT. This codes for CASSHPSGGTGELFF.

The V gene is TRBV10-3, the J gene TRBJ2-7; D possibly corresponds to TRBD2 (5 bases). The CDR3 totals 15 residues. V was shortened by 4 bases and J by 4 bases, with 17 bases between the two germline ends. CDR1 and CDR2 from the germline V gene are ENHRY and SYGVKD. The CDR3 DNA reads as TGTGCCATCAGTGGGTTCCAGCGGACTCCATACGAGCAGTACTTC. This gives the protein CAISGFQRTPYEQYF.